These 14 T cell receptor beta chains were sequenced from one sample in a study of shared clonotypes between healthy human individuals. TCRdb keeps only in-frame clones here, not all; method: immunoSEQ multiplex PCR. The table lists roughly 380,000 clones, 90% to 98% of them singletons, with about 0.32% in the top ten. The sample was memory CD8+ T cells sorted from blood. Subset meaning: CD45RO+ cells pooled with CCR7-negative TemRA cells. Receptors were obtained from a man aged 25-45 years in good health.

This chain links TRBV19 with TRBJ1-1; 7 positions match TRBD1. V was pared by 9 bases and J by 1 base, with 8 bases of the junction left unmatched. The CDR3 is 14 residues long. Per germline, CDR1 LNHDA and CDR2 SQIVND (reference sequence). The chain's CDR3 is CASINRGGNTEAFF. The CDR3 nucleotides are TGTGCCAGCATAAACAGGGGAGGGAACACTGAAGCTTTCTTT.

This chain uses TRBV9 with TRBJ2-1, with TRBD2 matching over 11 bases. Per germline, CDR1 SGDLS and CDR2 YYNGEE. Trimming cost V 1 base and J 4 bases; bases outside gene matches: 7. The CDR3 is 17 residues long. CDR3 DNA: TGTGCCAGCAGCGTACTCCCGGGACTAGCGGTATACAATGAGCAGTTCTTC. It yields the protein CASSVLPGLAVYNEQFF.

The chain has TRBV6-1 and TRBJ1-4; 9 bases map to TRBD1. The germline CDR1 and CDR2 sequences are MNHNS and SASEGT. CDR3 length: 18 amino acids. J lost 4 bases, V lost 0 bases, and 9 bases had no gene match. The CDR3 protein is CASSEALLGTGFNEKLFF. CDR3 sequence (DNA): TGTGCCAGCAGTGAAGCCCTGTTGGGGACAGGGTTTAATGAAAAACTGTTTTTT.

The chain carries TRBV4-1 and TRBJ1-4; D remains unclear. Germline V lookup: CDR1 MGHRA, CDR2 YSYEKL. The CDR3 sequence is 15 residues long. Trimming took off 4 bases at V and 4 bases at J, with 13 bases between the two ends. CDR3 sequence (DNA): TGCGCCAGCAGCCGACTCGGATTGGGTAATGAAAAACTGTTTTTT. Residues: CASSRLGLGNEKLFF.

V is TRBV7-9 and J is TRBJ1-2; D not certain. Germline CDR1 is SEHNR and CDR2 is FQNEAQ (reference sequence). This CDR3 has 12 amino acids. The V gene lost 2 bases and the J gene lost 5 bases, with 6 bases spanning the gap. The CDR3 here is CASSLSDYGYTF. CDR3 nucleotide sequence: TGTGCCAGCAGCTTATCAGATTATGGCTACACCTTC.

This chain joins TRBV28 and TRBJ2-3; the D is unclear. Germline lookup yields CDR1 MDHEN and CDR2 SYDVKM. Trimming took 7 bases from V and 2 from J, leaving 7 bases between them. CDR3 size: 12 residues. Here the CDR3 DNA reads TGTGCCAGCATTGAGTCCACAGATACGCAGTATTTT. Translating gives CASIESTDTQYF. The variable domain in full, with the rest retrieved from reference TRBV28 and TRBJ2-3, is DVKVTQSSRYLVKRTGEKVFLECVQDMDHENMFWYRQDPGLGLRLIYFSYDVKMKEKGDIPEGYSVSREKKERFSLILESASTNQTSMYLCASIESTDTQYFGPGTRLTVL.

The chain carries TRBV4-1 and TRBJ2-7, with D possibly being TRBD1 (5 bases). This CDR3 region has 14 residues. V gave up 0 bases and J gave up 2 bases, with 8 bases separating them. From germline, CDR1 is MGHRA and CDR2 YSYEKL. The CDR3 DNA follows: TGCGCCAGCAGCCAAGACGCGACAGCCTACGAGCAGTACTTC. Translating gives CASSQDATAYEQYF.

A few counts support this clone. CDR3 protein: CASSYLKNIQYF. Here the CDR3 DNA reads TGTGCCAGCAGTTACTTAAAAAACATTCAGTACTTC. This rearrangement joins TRBV6-6 to TRBJ2-4; D gene uncertain. The ends were cut back, 1 base at V and 4 bases at J, with 2 bases in the middle. Germline assignment: CDR1 MNHNY and CDR2 SVGAGI (reference sequence). The CDR3 spans 12 residues.

The chain combines TRBV5-6 with TRBJ2-7; a weak D match, TRBD2 (6 bases). Trimming removed 5 bases from V and 0 bases from J, with 15 bases in between. There are 15 residues in the CDR3. Germline values: CDR1 SGHDT, CDR2 YYEEEE. The CDR3 loop reads CASSISWEASYEQYF. CDR3 nucleotides: TGTGCCAGCAGTATCAGTTGGGAGGCCTCCTACGAGCAGTACTTC.

The rearrangement links TRBV4-2 to TRBJ2-7; TRBD2 matches 8 bases. This CDR3 is 15 amino acids long. CDR1 and CDR2 from the germline V gene are LGHNA and YNFKEQ. V was clipped by 0 bases and J by 3 bases; unmatched bases: 4. The CDR3 spells CASSQEGTSSYEQYF. The CDR3 DNA is TGTGCCAGCAGCCAAGAAGGGACTAGTAGCTACGAGCAGTACTTC.

The rearrangement links TRBV5-6 to TRBJ1-2; no definite D call. The CDR3 spans 17 residues. Germline CDR1 and CDR2: SGHDT and YYEEEE. Trimming cost V 1 base and J 4 bases, with 20 bases left between them. The DNA of the CDR3 is TGTGCCAGCAGCTTGTTAATGGCTTCCTCTTTAACCTATGGCTACACCTTC. This sequence encodes CASSLLMASSLTYGYTF.

J is TRBJ1-4 and V is TRBV6-1; unclear D gene. V lost 6 bases and J 8 bases, leaving 19 bases between the germline ends. The CDR3 is made up of 15 amino acids. In germline, CDR1 is MNHNS, CDR2 SASEGT. The CDR3 coding sequence is TGTGCCAGCAGGACGGACCGAGGGAGTGGGGAAAAACTGTTTTTT. The encoded protein is CASRTDRGSGEKLFF.

The gene calls are TRBV9 and TRBJ2-2, with no clear D. The ends were cut back, 0 bases at V and 6 bases at J, with 3 bases in the middle. This CDR3 contains 12 residues. Germline V lookup: CDR1 SGDLS, CDR2 YYNGEE. The CDR3 nucleotides are TGTGCCAGCAGCGTAGACGCCGGGGAGCTGTTTTTT. It specifies CASSVDAGELFF.

The rearrangement joins TRBV28 to TRBJ2-7; D is undetermined. With 2 bases removed from V and 4 bases from J, the gap between germline ends came to 6 bases. The CDR3 length is 12 residues. Per germline, CDR1 MDHEN and CDR2 SYDVKM. This CDR3 reads CASSLMNYEQYF. The CDR3 DNA reads TGTGCCAGCAGTTTAATGAATTACGAGCAGTACTTC.